The rows below give T cell receptor beta chains drawn from one sample of a study of blood T cell repertoires in COVID-19. Produced via immunoSEQ multiplex PCR; TCRdb's table is partial and in-frame only. This sample has approximately 50,000 clones, with around 83% found just once. Sequencing input: peripheral blood. Receptors originate from a man between 60 and 75 years old with acute or convalescent COVID-19. The CDR3 runs from the conserved cysteine through the conserved F or W.

TRBJ2-2 | TRBV20-1 | CSASRRVGELFF
TRBJ2-5 | TRBV18 | CASFSGAGGETQYF
TRBJ1-2 | TRBV20-1 | CSAYISYGYTF
TRBJ1-3 | TRBV7-9 | CASSLGQPGGNTIYF
TRBJ2-7 | TRBV28 | CASSIRTDAYEQYF
TRBJ1-2 | TRBV29-1 | CSVVTGGGYGYTF
TRBJ1-2 | TRBV13 | CASSLGRAAAVNYGYTF
TRBJ1-6 | TRBV6-5 | CASSYSEWGTSPLHF
TRBJ2-1 | TRBV7-9 | CASSPGLGSGTYNEQFF
TRBJ1-1 | TRBV28 | CASSLGGRPNTEAFF
TRBJ1-1 | TRBV2 | CASRDQGFTEAFF
TRBJ1-5 | TRBV19 | CASSIDRGQGAHQPQHF
TRBJ2-7 | TRBV7-9 | CASSLETDSYEQYF
TRBJ2-2 | TRBV19 | CASNAGEGTGELFF
TRBJ2-1 | TRBV7-9 | CASLEDSYNEQFF
TRBJ2-7 | TRBV25-1 | CASSGQGQGYEQYF
TRBJ1-6 | TRBV5-1 | CASSPSDRGLLGSPLHF
TRBJ2-2 | TRBV7-9 | CASRVTELFF
TRBJ2-5 | TRBV3-1/TRBV3-2 | CASSSLGEGGETQYF
TRBJ2-7 | TRBV28 | CASGTGGRSYEQYF
TRBJ2-2 | TRBV11-2 | CASSPTTGATGELFF
TRBJ2-1 | TRBV28 | CASSPSGSLRNEQFF
TRBJ1-2 | TRBV5-1 | CASSARPGGYGYTF
TRBJ2-2 | TRBV19 | CASRDSGSLAGELFF
TRBJ2-7 | TRBV24-1 | CATSDPLGASNEQYF
TRBJ2-7 | TRBV27 | CASSLLFGGVGEQYF
TRBJ2-2 | TRBV19 | CASKVGSSNTGELFF
TRBJ1-2 | TRBV6-2/TRBV6-3 | CASSYALELNYGYTF
TRBJ2-7 | TRBV28 | CASSLTEGSDEQYF
TRBJ2-3 | TRBV9 | CASSVSGDTQYF
TRBJ2-7 | TRBV5-3 | CARGPKMRPSGRAVDEQYF
TRBJ1-2 | TRBV6-1 | CASSESDRLGNYGYTF
TRBJ2-1 | TRBV14 | CASSFRSGSTHNEQFF
TRBJ2-5 | TRBV7-9 | CASSRTSYQETQYF
TRBJ1-6 | TRBV6-5 | CASSPPGQGVSPLHF
TRBJ2-7 | TRBV9 | CASSVGGQGLYEQYF
TRBJ2-1 | TRBV2 | CASRPDRTNNEQFF
TRBJ2-5 | TRBV7-6 | CASSTIPGLGGETQYF
TRBJ2-2 | TRBV11-2 | CASSFQGGGTGELFF
TRBJ2-1 | TRBV2 | CASSPLRSSYNEQFF
TRBJ1-2 | TRBV9 | CASSEIGQVSYGYTF
TRBJ1-6 | TRBV20-1 | CSASPRNSPLHF
TRBJ2-1 | TRBV4-2 | CASSQEPSGVYNEQFF
TRBJ1-1 | TRBV6-6 | CASSPGEGNTEAFF
TRBJ2-4 | TRBV13 | CASSLQGVDIQYF
TRBJ1-4 | TRBV5-4 | CASSRGGGLTNEKLFF
TRBJ2-1 | TRBV9 | CASSISGGYNEQFF
TRBJ2-3 | TRBV9 | CASSVLQGGWTDTQYF
TRBJ2-2 | TRBV5-1 | CASSSGGSEATANTGELFF
TRBJ1-1 | TRBV5-1 | CASSGDSSMNTEAFF
TRBJ1-3 | TRBV28 | CASSRQGSAGNTIYF
TRBJ2-3 | TRBV19 | CASSTGLAGGVTQYF
TRBJ2-1 | TRBV4-2 | CASSQVPYAGGGYNEQFF
TRBJ2-1 | TRBV19 | CASTGQGANNEQFF
TRBJ1-2 | TRBV5-1 | CASSPTGTYGYGYTF
TRBJ2-7 | TRBV21-1 | CASSKKLAGYYEQYF
TRBJ2-3 | TRBV10-3 | CAIREGEGFSDTQYF
TRBJ1-4 | TRBV13 | CASSLAGRDGDEKLFF
TRBJ1-5 | TRBV28 | CASRDEDRGDQPQHF
TRBJ2-5 | TRBV7-3 | CASSPGLAEETQYF